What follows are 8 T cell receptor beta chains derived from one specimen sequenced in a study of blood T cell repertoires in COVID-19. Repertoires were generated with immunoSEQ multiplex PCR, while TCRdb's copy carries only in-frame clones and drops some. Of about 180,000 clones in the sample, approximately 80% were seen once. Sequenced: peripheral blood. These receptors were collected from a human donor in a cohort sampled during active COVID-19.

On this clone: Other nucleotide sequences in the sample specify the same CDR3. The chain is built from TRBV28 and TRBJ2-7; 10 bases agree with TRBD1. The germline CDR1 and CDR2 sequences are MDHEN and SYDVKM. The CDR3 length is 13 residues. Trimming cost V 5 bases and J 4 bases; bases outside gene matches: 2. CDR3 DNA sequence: TGTGCCAGCAGTCCGGGACAGGGGTACGAGCAGTACTTC. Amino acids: CASSPGQGYEQYF.

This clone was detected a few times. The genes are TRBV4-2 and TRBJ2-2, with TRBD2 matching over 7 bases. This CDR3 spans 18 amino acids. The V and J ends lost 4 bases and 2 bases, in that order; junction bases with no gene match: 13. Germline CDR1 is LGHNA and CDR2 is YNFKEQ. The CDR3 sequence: CASSPAGGSEINTGELFF. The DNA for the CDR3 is TGTGCCAGCAGCCCCGCCGGCGGGAGTGAAATCAACACCGGGGAGCTGTTTTTT.

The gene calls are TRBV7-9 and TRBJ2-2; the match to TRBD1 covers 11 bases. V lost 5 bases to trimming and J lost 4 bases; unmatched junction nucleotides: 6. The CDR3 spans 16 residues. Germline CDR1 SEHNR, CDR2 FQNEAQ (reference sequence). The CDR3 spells CASSLAGTGGTGELFF. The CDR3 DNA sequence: TGTGCCAGCAGCCTGGCCGGGACAGGGGGCACCGGGGAGCTGTTTTTT.

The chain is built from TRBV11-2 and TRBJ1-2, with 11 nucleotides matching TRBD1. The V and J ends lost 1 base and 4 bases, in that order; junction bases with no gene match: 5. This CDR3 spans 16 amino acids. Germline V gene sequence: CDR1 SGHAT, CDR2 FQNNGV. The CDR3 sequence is CASSLAGTGGIYGYTF. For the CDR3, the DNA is TGTGCCAGCAGCTTAGCCGGGACAGGGGGTATCTATGGCTACACCTTC.

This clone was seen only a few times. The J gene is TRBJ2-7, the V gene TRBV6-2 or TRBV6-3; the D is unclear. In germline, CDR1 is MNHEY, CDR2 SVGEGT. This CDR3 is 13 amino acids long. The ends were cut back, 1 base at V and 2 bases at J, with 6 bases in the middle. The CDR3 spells CASSYWPTYEQYF. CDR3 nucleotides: TGTGCCAGCAGTTACTGGCCCACCTACGAGCAGTACTTC.

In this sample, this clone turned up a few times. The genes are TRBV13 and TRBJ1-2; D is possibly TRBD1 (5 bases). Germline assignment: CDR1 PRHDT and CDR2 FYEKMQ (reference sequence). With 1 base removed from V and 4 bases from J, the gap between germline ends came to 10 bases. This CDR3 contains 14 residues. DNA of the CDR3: TGTGCCAGCAGCTTAGAAGCAGGGCCCTATGGCTACACCTTC. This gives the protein CASSLEAGPYGYTF.

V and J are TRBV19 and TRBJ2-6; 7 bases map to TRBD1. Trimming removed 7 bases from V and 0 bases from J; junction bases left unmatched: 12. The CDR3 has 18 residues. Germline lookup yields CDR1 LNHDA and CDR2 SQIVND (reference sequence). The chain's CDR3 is CASTMTGKRSSGANVLTF. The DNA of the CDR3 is TGTGCCAGTACAATGACAGGGAAAAGAAGCTCTGGGGCCAACGTCCTGACTTTC. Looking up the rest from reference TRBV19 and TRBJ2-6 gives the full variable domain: DGGITQSPKYLFRKEGQNVTLSCEQNLNHDAMYWYRQDPGQGLRLIYYSQIVNDFQKGDIAEGYSVSREKKESFPLTVTSAQKNPTAFYLCASTMTGKRSSGANVLTFGAGSRLTVL.

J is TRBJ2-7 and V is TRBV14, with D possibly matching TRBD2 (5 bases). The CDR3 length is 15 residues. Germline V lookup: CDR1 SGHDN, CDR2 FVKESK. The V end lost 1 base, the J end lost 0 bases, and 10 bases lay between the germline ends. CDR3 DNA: TGTGCCAGCAGCCAAGCAGCGGCGCTCTCCTACGAGCAGTACTTC. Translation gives CASSQAAALSYEQYF.